These T cell receptor beta chains were read from a single sample in a study of blood T cells in healthy people across ages. TCRdb independently ran MiXCR on the 5' RACE reads; one entry per CDR3 protein. The top ten clones hold roughly 26% of a sample with 780,000 or so distinct CDR3 sequences, roughly 56% of them seen once. Specimen: blood. These receptors were taken from a man aged 35-49 years in good health. Both conserved end residues are part of each CDR3. D genes are given only for firm matches. The size entry is marked missing in some rows and otherwise reads once, few, many or a size class.

CDR3aa: CASSFQGQGRYGYTF
CDR3nt: TGTGCCAGCAGCTTCCAGGGACAGGGTAGATATGGCTACACCTTC
abundance: .
d_gene: TRBD1
v_gene: TRBV7-2
len: 15
j_gene: TRBJ1-2

CDR3aa: CASSYLRGTTSTDTQYF
CDR3nt: TGTGCCAGCAGTTACCTTCGCGGGACTACTAGCACAGATACGCAGTATTTT
abundance: .
d_gene: TRBD2
v_gene: TRBV6-2/TRBV6-3
len: 17
j_gene: TRBJ2-3

CDR3aa: CSARGKLSSTDTQYF
CDR3nt: TGCAGTGCTAGAGGGAAGCTGAGTAGCACAGATACGCAGTATTTT
abundance: .
d_gene: .
v_gene: TRBV20-1
len: 15
j_gene: TRBJ2-3

CDR3aa: CASSQAGGPSDTQYF
CDR3nt: TGTGCCAGCAGCCAAGCGGGAGGGCCCTCAGATACGCAGTATTTT
abundance: .
d_gene: TRBD2
v_gene: TRBV4-2
len: 15
j_gene: TRBJ2-3

CDR3aa: CSARGRWGETQYF
CDR3nt: TGCAGTGCCCGTGGCAGATGGGGAGAGACCCAGTACTTC
abundance: .
d_gene: .
v_gene: TRBV20-1
len: 13
j_gene: TRBJ2-5

CDR3aa: CASSQTGDPSYEQYF
CDR3nt: TGTGCCAGCAGCCAAACAGGGGACCCGTCTTACGAGCAGTACTTC
abundance: .
d_gene: TRBD1
v_gene: TRBV14
len: 15
j_gene: TRBJ2-7

CDR3aa: CASSVGTAQPLHF
CDR3nt: TGTGCCAGCAGCGTCGGGACCGCTCAACCCCTCCACTTT
abundance: .
d_gene: .
v_gene: TRBV6-2/TRBV6-3
len: 13
j_gene: TRBJ1-6

CDR3aa: CASSLARDRPETQYF
CDR3nt: TGTGCCAGCAGCTTAGCCCGGGACAGGCCAGAGACCCAGTACTTC
abundance: .
d_gene: TRBD1
v_gene: TRBV11-3
len: 15
j_gene: TRBJ2-5

CDR3aa: CASSGTRNEKLFF
CDR3nt: TGTGCCAGCAGCGGGACAAGGAATGAAAAACTGTTTTTT
abundance: .
d_gene: .
v_gene: TRBV14
len: 13
j_gene: TRBJ1-4

CDR3aa: CASRGGGKLFF
CDR3nt: TGTGCCAGCAGAGGGGGCGGAAAACTGTTTTTT
abundance: .
d_gene: TRBD1
v_gene: TRBV6-5
len: 11
j_gene: TRBJ1-4

CDR3aa: CSAHGQGSGANEQYF
CDR3nt: TGCAGTGCCCACGGACAGGGCAGCGGAGCCAATGAGCAGTACTTC
abundance: .
d_gene: TRBD1
v_gene: TRBV20-1
len: 15
j_gene: TRBJ2-5

CDR3aa: CASSPGPANYGYTF
CDR3nt: TGTGCCAGCAGCCCGGGACCTGCTAACTATGGCTACACCTTC
abundance: .
d_gene: .
v_gene: TRBV7-9
len: 14
j_gene: TRBJ1-2

CDR3aa: CASSHDTGVYEQYF
CDR3nt: TGTGCCAGCAGCCATGATACAGGGGTCTACGAGCAGTACTTC
abundance: .
d_gene: TRBD1
v_gene: TRBV3-1
len: 14
j_gene: TRBJ2-7

CDR3aa: CASSRDSLAREQYF
CDR3nt: TGTGCCAGCAGCCGGGACTCCCTGGCAAGAGAGCAGTACTTC
abundance: .
d_gene: .
v_gene: TRBV2
len: 14
j_gene: TRBJ2-7

CDR3aa: CASSWGTSIETQYF
CDR3nt: TGCGCCAGCAGCTGGGGGACTAGCATAGAGACCCAGTACTTC
abundance: few
d_gene: TRBD2
v_gene: TRBV5-1
len: 14
j_gene: TRBJ2-5

CDR3aa: CASSRGLAEETRYF
CDR3nt: TGTGCCAGCAGCCGAGGACTAGCGGAAGAGACCCGGTACTTC
abundance: .
d_gene: TRBD2
v_gene: TRBV7-2
len: 14
j_gene: TRBJ2-7

CDR3aa: CASSDYNRDTQYF
CDR3nt: TGTGCCAGCAGCGACTACAATCGTGATACGCAGTATTTT
abundance: .
d_gene: .
v_gene: TRBV7-3
len: 13
j_gene: TRBJ2-3

CDR3aa: CASQGGGEGYTF
CDR3nt: TGTGCCAGCCAGGGAGGGGGAGAAGGCTACACCTTC
abundance: .
d_gene: .
v_gene: TRBV2
len: 12
j_gene: TRBJ1-2

CDR3aa: CAIIQRNEQFF
CDR3nt: TGTGCCATCATCCAACGCAATGAGCAGTTCTTC
abundance: few
d_gene: .
v_gene: TRBV10-3
len: 11
j_gene: TRBJ2-1

CDR3aa: CASSARGQAIGRYTF
CDR3nt: TGTGCCAGCAGCGCCAGGGGGCAGGCGATAGGGCGCTACACCTTC
abundance: .
d_gene: TRBD1
v_gene: TRBV9
len: 15
j_gene: TRBJ1-2

CDR3aa: CASSQDLAGGRAFF
CDR3nt: TGTGCCAGCAGCCAAGATTTGGCGGGGGGCCGAGCTTTCTTT
abundance: .
d_gene: .
v_gene: TRBV14
len: 14
j_gene: TRBJ1-1

CDR3aa: CASSFEAGAETQYF
CDR3nt: TGTGCCAGCAGCTTTGAGGCAGGGGCGGAGACCCAGTACTTC
abundance: few
d_gene: .
v_gene: TRBV11-2
len: 14
j_gene: TRBJ2-5

CDR3aa: CASSATGTTIEQFF
CDR3nt: TGTGCCAGCAGCGCCACGGGGACTACTATTGAGCAGTTCTTC
abundance: .
d_gene: TRBD2
v_gene: TRBV9
len: 14
j_gene: TRBJ2-1

CDR3aa: CASSEVLAKNIQYF
CDR3nt: TGTGCCAGCAGTGAGGTCCTAGCCAAAAACATTCAGTACTTC
abundance: few
d_gene: .
v_gene: TRBV2
len: 14
j_gene: TRBJ2-4

CDR3aa: CASLFLWSGGTDTQYF
CDR3nt: TGTGCCAGCCTTTTCTTGTGGAGCGGGGGCACAGATACGCAGTATTTT
abundance: .
d_gene: TRBD2
v_gene: TRBV6-6
len: 16
j_gene: TRBJ2-3

CDR3aa: CASSEAGGGGETQYF
CDR3nt: TGTGCCAGCAGTGAAGCCGGGGGAGGGGGCGAGACCCAGTACTTC
abundance: .
d_gene: .
v_gene: TRBV2
len: 15
j_gene: TRBJ2-5

CDR3aa: CASILGIRASGGFLGHFEQYF
CDR3nt: TGCGCCAGCATCTTGGGAATCCGGGCTAGCGGGGGTTTCTTGGGACATTTTGAGCAGTACTTC
abundance: .
d_gene: TRBD2
v_gene: TRBV5-1
len: 21
j_gene: TRBJ2-5

CDR3aa: CASRAKPGLAALSSYNEQFF
CDR3nt: TGTGCCAGCAGAGCTAAGCCGGGACTAGCGGCCCTAAGCTCCTACAATGAGCAGTTCTTC
abundance: .
d_gene: TRBD2
v_gene: TRBV6-1
len: 20
j_gene: TRBJ2-1

CDR3aa: CSAWRDEQYF
CDR3nt: TGCAGTGCTTGGAGAGACGAGCAGTACTTC
abundance: .
d_gene: .
v_gene: TRBV20-1
len: 10
j_gene: TRBJ2-7

CDR3aa: CSLGSGGSSTDTQYF
CDR3nt: TGCAGCCTCGGTAGCGGGGGGTCAAGCACAGATACGCAGTATTTT
abundance: .
d_gene: TRBD2
v_gene: TRBV29-1
len: 15
j_gene: TRBJ2-3

CDR3aa: CAISGGGDTQYF
CDR3nt: TGTGCCATCAGTGGAGGGGGGGATACGCAGTATTTT
abundance: few
d_gene: .
v_gene: TRBV10-3
len: 12
j_gene: TRBJ2-3

CDR3aa: CASTRQGQGSPNTEAFF
CDR3nt: TGTGCCAGCACCCGTCAGGGACAGGGATCCCCGAACACTGAAGCTTTCTTT
abundance: .
d_gene: TRBD1
v_gene: TRBV27
len: 17
j_gene: TRBJ1-1

CDR3aa: CASSLNRVNSGELFF
CDR3nt: TGTGCCAGCAGCTTAAACCGGGTTAACTCCGGGGAGCTGTTTTTT
abundance: .
d_gene: .
v_gene: TRBV2
len: 15
j_gene: TRBJ2-2

CDR3aa: CASSIEGSREQFF
CDR3nt: TGTGCCAGCAGTATCGAGGGTAGCAGAGAGCAGTTCTTC
abundance: .
d_gene: .
v_gene: TRBV6-6
len: 13
j_gene: TRBJ2-1

CDR3aa: CASKDTDFLYNSPLHF
CDR3nt: TGTGCCAGCAAGGATACAGACTTCCTTTATAATTCACCCCTCCACTTT
abundance: few
d_gene: .
v_gene: TRBV6-2/TRBV6-3
len: 16
j_gene: TRBJ1-6